These 3 T cell receptor beta chains share one sample of origin, sequenced in a study of neurological immune-mediated disorders. TCRdb reprocessed the 5' RACE reads with MiXCR, giving one entry per CDR3 protein. Of some 60,000 distinct CDR3 sequences in the sample, nearly 10% were seen once. Time point meaning: longitudinal time-point 2. The sample taken for sequencing was PBMCs. Source of these receptors: a young man in good health.

The rearrangement links TRBV7-2 to TRBJ2-3; 8 nucleotides line up with TRBD1. Germline CDR1 reads SGHTA; CDR2 reads FQGNSA. The junction had 6 bases not matched to a gene; V was cut back by 1 base and J by 3 bases. The CDR3 loop spans 16 amino acids. The CDR3 loop reads CASSLVVDRGTDTQYF. CDR3 DNA: TGTGCCAGCAGCTTAGTCGTAGACAGGGGAACAGATACGCAGTATTTT.

This clonotype has a count of ten or more. The chain couples TRBV20-1 to TRBJ2-3, with 9 bases aligning to TRBD2. J lost 1 base, V lost 0 bases, and 17 bases had no gene match. Germline V gene lookup returns CDR1 DFQATT and CDR2 SNEGSKA (reference sequence). CDR3 length equals 20 residues. The CDR3 loop reads CSARDFGLAGLFVGTDTQYF. The CDR3 DNA reads as TGCAGTGCTAGAGATTTTGGTCTAGCGGGATTGTTCGTGGGCACAGATACGCAGTATTTT.

This clonotype was found many times. This chain uses TRBV5-1 with TRBJ2-5; no clear D gene. The CDR3 totals 14 residues. V dropped 0 bases and J dropped 5 bases, with 11 bases sitting between them. In germline, CDR1 is SGHRS, CDR2 YFSETQ. The CDR3 region is CASSLEWARETQYF. The CDR3 DNA reads as TGCGCCAGCAGCTTGGAATGGGCAAGGGAGACCCAGTACTTC.